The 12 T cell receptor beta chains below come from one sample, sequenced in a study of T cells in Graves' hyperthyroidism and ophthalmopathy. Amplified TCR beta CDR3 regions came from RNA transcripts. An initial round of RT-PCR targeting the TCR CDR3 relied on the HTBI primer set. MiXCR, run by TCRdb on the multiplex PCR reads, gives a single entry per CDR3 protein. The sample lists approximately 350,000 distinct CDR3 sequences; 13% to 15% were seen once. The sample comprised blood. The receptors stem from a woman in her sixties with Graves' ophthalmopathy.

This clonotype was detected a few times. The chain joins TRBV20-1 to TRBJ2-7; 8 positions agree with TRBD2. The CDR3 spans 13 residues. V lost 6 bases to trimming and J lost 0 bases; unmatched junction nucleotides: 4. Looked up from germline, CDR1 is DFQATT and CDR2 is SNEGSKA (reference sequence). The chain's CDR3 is CSAPGTSSYEQYF. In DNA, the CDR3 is TGCAGTGCCCCGGGGACTAGCTCCTACGAGCAGTACTTC.

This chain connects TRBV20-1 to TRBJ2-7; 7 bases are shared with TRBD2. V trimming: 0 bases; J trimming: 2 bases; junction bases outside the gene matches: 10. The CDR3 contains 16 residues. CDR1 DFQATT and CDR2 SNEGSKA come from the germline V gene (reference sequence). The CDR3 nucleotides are TGCAGTGCTAGAGATCGGGGGGAGCGGCTAACCTACGAGCAGTACTTC. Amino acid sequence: CSARDRGERLTYEQYF.

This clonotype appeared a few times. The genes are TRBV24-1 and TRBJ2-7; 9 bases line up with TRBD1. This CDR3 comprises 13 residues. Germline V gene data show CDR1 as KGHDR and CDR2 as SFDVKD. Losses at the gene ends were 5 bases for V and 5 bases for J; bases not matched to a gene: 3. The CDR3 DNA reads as TGTGCCACCAGTGGTTGGGACAGGGACGAGCAGTACTTC. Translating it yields CATSGWDRDEQYF.

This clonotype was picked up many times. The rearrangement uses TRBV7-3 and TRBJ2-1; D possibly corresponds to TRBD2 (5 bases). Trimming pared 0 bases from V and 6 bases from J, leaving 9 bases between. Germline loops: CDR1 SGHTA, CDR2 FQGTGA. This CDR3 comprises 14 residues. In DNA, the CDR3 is TGTGCCAGCAGCTTAACGGCCAGCGGCAATGAGCAGTTCTTC. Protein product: CASSLTASGNEQFF.

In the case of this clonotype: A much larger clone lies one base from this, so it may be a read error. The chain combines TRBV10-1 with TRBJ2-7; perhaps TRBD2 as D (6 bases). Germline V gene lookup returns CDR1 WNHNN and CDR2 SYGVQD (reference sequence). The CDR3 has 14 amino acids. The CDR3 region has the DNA TGCACCACCTCCCAAGGAACTAGCCGGGTCAAGCAGTACTTC. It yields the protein CTTSQGTSRVKQYF.

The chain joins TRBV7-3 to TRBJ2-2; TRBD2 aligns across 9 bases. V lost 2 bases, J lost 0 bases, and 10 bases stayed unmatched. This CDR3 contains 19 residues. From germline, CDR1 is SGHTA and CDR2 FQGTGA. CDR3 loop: CASSLYPRTSVANTGELFF. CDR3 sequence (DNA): TGTGCCAGCAGCTTATACCCCCGGACTAGCGTAGCGAACACCGGGGAGCTGTTTTTT.

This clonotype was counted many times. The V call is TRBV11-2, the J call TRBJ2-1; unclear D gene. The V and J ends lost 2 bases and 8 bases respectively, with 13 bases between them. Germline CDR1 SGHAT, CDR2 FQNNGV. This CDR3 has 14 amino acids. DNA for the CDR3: TGTGCCAGCAGCTTAAGTTTGGTCCGCGATGAGCAGTTCTTC. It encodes CASSLSLVRDEQFF.

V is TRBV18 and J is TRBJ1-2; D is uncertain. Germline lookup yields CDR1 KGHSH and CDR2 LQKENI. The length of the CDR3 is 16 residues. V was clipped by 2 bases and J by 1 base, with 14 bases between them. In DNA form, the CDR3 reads TGTGCCAGCTCACCATTTTCAGACGCCAATAACTATGGCTACACCTTC. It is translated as CASSPFSDANNYGYTF.

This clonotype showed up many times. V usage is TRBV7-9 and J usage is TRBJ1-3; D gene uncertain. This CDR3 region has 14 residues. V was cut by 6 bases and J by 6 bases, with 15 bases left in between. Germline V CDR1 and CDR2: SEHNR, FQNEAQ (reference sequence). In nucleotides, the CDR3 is TGTGCCAGCAGTTTTCGGCAGATTAAAAACACCATATATTTT. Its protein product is CASSFRQIKNTIYF.

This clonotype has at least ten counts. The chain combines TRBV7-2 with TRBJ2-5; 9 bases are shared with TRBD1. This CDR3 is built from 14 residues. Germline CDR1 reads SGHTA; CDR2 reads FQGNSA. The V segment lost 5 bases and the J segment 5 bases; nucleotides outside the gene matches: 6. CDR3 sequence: CASSRGQGWETQYF. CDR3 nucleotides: TGTGCCAGCAGCCGGGGACAGGGATGGGAGACCCAGTACTTC.

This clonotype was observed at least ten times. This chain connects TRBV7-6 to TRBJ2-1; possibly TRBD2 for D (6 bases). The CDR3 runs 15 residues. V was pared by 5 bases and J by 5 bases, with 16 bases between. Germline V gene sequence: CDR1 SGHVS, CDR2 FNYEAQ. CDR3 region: CASSTGTPRDNEQFF. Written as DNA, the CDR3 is TGTGCCAGCAGCACCGGGACTCCCAGGGACAATGAGCAGTTCTTC.

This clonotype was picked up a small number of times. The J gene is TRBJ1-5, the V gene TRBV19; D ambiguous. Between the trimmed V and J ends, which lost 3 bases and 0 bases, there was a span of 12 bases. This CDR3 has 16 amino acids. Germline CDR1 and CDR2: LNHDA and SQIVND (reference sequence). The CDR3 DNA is TGTGCCAGTAGTATTGCCATTGGCTATAGCAATCAGCCCCAGCATTTT. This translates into CASSIAIGYSNQPQHF.